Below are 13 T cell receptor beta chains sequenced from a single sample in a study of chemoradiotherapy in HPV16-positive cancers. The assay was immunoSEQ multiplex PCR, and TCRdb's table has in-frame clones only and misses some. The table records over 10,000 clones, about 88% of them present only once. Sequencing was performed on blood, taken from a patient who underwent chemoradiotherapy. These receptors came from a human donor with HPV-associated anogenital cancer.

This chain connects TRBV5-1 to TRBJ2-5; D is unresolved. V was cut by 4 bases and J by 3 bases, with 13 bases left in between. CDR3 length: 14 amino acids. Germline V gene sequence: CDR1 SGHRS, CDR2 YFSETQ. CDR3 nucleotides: TGCGCCAGCAGCCCTACCTCTACCAAAGAGACCCAGTACTTC. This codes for CASSPTSTKETQYF.

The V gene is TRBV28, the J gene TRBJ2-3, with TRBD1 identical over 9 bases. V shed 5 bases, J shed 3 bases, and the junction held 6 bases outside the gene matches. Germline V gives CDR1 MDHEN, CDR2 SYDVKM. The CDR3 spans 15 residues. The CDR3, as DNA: TGTGCCAGCAGTCCAACAGGGGGCAAGACAGATACGCAGTATTTT. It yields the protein CASSPTGGKTDTQYF.

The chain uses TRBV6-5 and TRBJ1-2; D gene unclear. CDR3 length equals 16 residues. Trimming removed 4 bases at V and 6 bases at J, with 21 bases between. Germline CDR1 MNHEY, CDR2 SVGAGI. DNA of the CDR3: TGTGCCAGCAGTTTACTACCCGAACTTAGGGAAGATGGCTACACCTTC. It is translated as CASSLLPELREDGYTF.

CDR3 nucleotides: TGTGCCAGCAGCTTAGGCCTGGGCTCTGGGGGGGCAGATACGCAGTATTTT. As protein: CASSLGLGSGGADTQYF. The V gene is TRBV7-2, the J gene TRBJ2-3; 7 bases are a match to TRBD2. V lost 1 base to trimming and J lost 4 bases; unmatched junction nucleotides: 11. This CDR3 comprises 17 residues. CDR1 SGHTA and CDR2 FQGNSA come from the germline V gene.

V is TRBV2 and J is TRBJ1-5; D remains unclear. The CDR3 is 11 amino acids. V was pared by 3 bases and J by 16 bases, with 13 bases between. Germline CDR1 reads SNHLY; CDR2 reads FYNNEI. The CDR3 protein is CASSENTVFHF. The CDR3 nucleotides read TGTGCCAGCAGTGAGAACACAGTATTTCATTTT.

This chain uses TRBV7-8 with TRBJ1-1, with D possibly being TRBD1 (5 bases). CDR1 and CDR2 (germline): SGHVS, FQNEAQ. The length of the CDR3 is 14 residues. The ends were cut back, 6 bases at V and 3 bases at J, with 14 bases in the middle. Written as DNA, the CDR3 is TGTGCCAGCAGGATAGGGACGACCGACACTGAAGCTTTCTTT. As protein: CASRIGTTDTEAFF.

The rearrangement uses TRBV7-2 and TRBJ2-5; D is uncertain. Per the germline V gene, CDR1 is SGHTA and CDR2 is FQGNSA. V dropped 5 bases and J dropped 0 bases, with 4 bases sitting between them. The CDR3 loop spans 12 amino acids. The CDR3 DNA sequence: TGTGCCAGCAGCCGGTACCAAGAGACCCAGTACTTC. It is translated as CASSRYQETQYF. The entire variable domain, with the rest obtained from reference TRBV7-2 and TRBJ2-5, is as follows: GAGVSQSPSNKVTEKGKDVELRCDPISGHTALYWYRQSLGQGLEFLIYFQGNSAPDKSGLPSDRFSAERTGGSVSTLTIQRTQQEDSAVYLCASSRYQETQYFGPGTRLLVL.

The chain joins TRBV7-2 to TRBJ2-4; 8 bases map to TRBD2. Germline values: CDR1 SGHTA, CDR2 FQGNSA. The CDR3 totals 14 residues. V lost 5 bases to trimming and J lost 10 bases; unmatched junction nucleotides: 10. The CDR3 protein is CASSPSAGGEIQYF. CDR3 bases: TGTGCCAGCAGCCCCTCGGCGGGGGGTGAGATTCAGTACTTC.

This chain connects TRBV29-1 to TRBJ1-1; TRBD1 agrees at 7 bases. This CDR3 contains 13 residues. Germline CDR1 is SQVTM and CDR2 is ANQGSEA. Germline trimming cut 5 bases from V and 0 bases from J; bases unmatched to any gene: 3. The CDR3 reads CSVSTGMNTEAFF. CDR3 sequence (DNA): TGCAGCGTTTCGACAGGGATGAACACTGAAGCTTTCTTT.

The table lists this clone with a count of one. The CDR3 is CASSVGRGSDEQFF. CDR3 nucleotide sequence: TGTGCCAGCAGCGTGGGCAGGGGCTCCGATGAGCAGTTCTTC. V and J are TRBV7-3 and TRBJ2-1, with D tentatively TRBD1 (6 bases). The V end was cut by 5 bases, the J end by 8 bases, with 16 bases between. There are 14 residues in the CDR3. In germline, CDR1 is SGHTA, CDR2 FQGTGA.

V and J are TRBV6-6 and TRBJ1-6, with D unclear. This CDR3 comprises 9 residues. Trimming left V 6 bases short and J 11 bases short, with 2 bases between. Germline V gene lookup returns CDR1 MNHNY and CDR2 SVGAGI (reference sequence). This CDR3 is CASSPPLHF. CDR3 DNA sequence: TGTGCCAGCAGCCCACCCCTCCACTTT.

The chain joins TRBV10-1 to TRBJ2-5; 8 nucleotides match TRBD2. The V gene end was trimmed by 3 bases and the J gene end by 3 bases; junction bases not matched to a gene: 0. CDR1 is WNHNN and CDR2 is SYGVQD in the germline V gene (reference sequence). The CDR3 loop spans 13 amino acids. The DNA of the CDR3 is TGCGCCAGCAGTGAAGCGGGGGAAGAGACCCAGTACTTC. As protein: CASSEAGEETQYF.

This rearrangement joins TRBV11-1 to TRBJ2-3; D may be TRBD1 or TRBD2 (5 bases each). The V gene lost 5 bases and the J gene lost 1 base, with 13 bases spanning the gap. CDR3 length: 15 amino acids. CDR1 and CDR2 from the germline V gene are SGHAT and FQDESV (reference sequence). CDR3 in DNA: TGTGCCAGCAGCCCTCCCCGGGGCCGCACAGATACGCAGTATTTT. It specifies CASSPPRGRTDTQYF.